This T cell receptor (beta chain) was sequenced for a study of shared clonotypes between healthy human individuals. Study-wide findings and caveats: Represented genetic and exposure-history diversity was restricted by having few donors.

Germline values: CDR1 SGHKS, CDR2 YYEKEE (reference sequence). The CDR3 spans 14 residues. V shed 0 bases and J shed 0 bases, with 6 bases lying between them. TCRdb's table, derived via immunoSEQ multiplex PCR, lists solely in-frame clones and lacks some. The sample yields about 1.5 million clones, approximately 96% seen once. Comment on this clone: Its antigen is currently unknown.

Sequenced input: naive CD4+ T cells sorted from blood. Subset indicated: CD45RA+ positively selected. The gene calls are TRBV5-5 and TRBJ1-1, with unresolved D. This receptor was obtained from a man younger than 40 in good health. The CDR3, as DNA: TGTGCCAGCAGCTTGGGACCGATGAACACTGAAGCTTTCTTT. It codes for CASSLGPMNTEAFF.